This T cell receptor (beta chain) came from a study of robustness of blood B and T cell sequencing (dated by TCRdb to 2016 to 2019). In the study overall: The study aimed to determine how much peripheral blood is needed to reliably characterize an individual's TCRbeta and IgG repertoires. In each of the ten independently drawn blood samples, TCRbeta and IgG repertoires were quantified. As technical replicates, two replicate TCRbeta cDNA libraries were made from one shared RNA pool taken from a single 10 ml draw. On the study overall, not on this receptor specifically: Coverage of the top 10,000 TCRbeta clonotypes approached saturation when 3 or 4 tubes (about 27-45 ml blood) were combined. Because EDTA tubes had to be fractionated immediately, the use of EDTA tubes in multi-site collections was limited. The TCRbeta rarefaction curves did not fully level off, which suggests either under-sequencing or many low-abundance clonotypes. Overlap of rare TCRbeta clonotypes did not improve with pooling tubes, implying much larger blood volumes would be needed to capture them. The 1,000 most abundant TCRbeta clonotypes from the pooled draws were found in every single 10 ml sample. Of the top 10,000 TCRbeta clonotypes in one technical replicate library, nearly 95% were also found in the other technical replicate library. Evidence of cross-contamination, likely caused by batch processing, was seen in one pair of TCRbeta libraries, and the UMI-sequence pairs shared between the two libraries were removed.

Preparation of the library involved PCR. Sequenced using an Illumina MiSeq. SMARTScribe reverse transcriptase and a 5' template-switch oligo, by which a universal priming site was added, were used for cDNA synthesis. The template-switch oligo carried a 12-nucleotide random unique molecular identifier (UMI) that tagged each cDNA molecule. During reverse transcription, TCRbeta transcripts were targeted using chain-specific reverse primers. Uracil DNA glycosylase treatment removed residual template-switch adapters, and cDNA was purified with a Qiagen MinElute kit. The first PCR used KAPA HiFi HotStart ReadyMix for 20 to 25 cycles, split across four 50 ul reactions with step-out primers. Before further amplification, first-round PCR products were gel-purified. Illumina Nextera adapters were attached in a second PCR of 7 to 8 cycles, and the libraries were then purified and pooled. The UMI barcode for each TCRbeta molecule was captured by a 50-nucleotide 5' read. As for the original processing: Reads were grouped by UMI into consensus reads using the MIGEC toolkit. PEAR was used to merge forward and reverse consensus reads, producing the final reads. Identical UMI-sequence pairs shared across libraries were treated as cross-sample contamination and removed by a custom decontamination script. MIGMAP, a wrapper around IgBLAST, was used for V(D)J assignment and CDR3 extraction. TCR clonotypes were defined by identical V gene, J gene and CDR3 amino acid sequence, and CDR1 and CDR2 were left unsequenced. Through fastp at Q25 and MiXCR, TCRdb rebuilt clones from the public reads, retaining in-frame beta chains. When rows share a CDR3 protein, they turn into one entry using the most common DNA and genes. The V and J calls follow TCRdb's processing rather than the paper's. Across this sample there are over a thousand distinct CDR3 sequences, with approximately 78% seen only once. Less than 45% of the sample goes to the ten largest clones.

TCRbeta repertoires were measured from mRNA instead of genomic DNA, an approach that captures expressed receptors. Buffy coat leukocytes were collected into Trizol, and RNA was extracted with the Direct-zol RNA MiniPrep Plus kit without cell sorting. EDTA blood tubes were centrifuged immediately at 4°C to separate plasma, buffy coat and red blood cells. Concerning this clonotype itself: Its cognate antigen has yet to be identified. Base quality data are lacking; no much larger clone is found one base away.

Counted from cysteine to phenylalanine, this CDR3 has 18 amino acids. Here the CDR3 DNA is all that survives: 54 bases in frame from base 1. The V end gives up 4 bases and the J end 2 bases, leaving 9 bases in the junction not matched to a gene. The germline V gene encodes CDR1 LGHNA and CDR2 YNFKEQ. The chain is made from TRBV4-2 and TRBJ1-4; 11 bases in between match TRBD1. The sequencing sample was made of peripheral blood. The sequence was obtained from a human donor in good health. The CDR3 region has the sequence CASSLIGDRGWTNEKLFF. The bases read TGTGCCAGCAGCCTCATAGGGGACAGGGGGTGGACTAATGAAAAACTGTTTTTT.